Below are 28 T cell receptor beta chains sequenced from a single sample in a study of blood T cell dynamics during melanoma immunotherapy (dated by TCRdb to 2018 to 2021). Libraries came from the immunoSEQ multiplex PCR assay. TCRdb carries this immuneACCESS record with in-frame sequences only. Its versions omit some clonotypes, under half of them owing to an unresolved V gene in the studies checked, with the rest unexplained. Within this sample are 1,000 to 1,200 clones, with roughly 79% of them counted one time only. The top ten constitute 7.5% to 10% of the sample. Sample time point, as interpreted from the label and publication: week 3, after first cycle of checkpoint inhibitor. The sequencing used cell-free DNA from blood, collected from a patient treated with checkpoint blockade. What the cell subset or site label conveys for this sample: plasma cell-free DNA. The receptor set was obtained from a human donor with melanoma.

V and J are TRBV29-1 and TRBJ1-2; D not resolved. The V gene's germline CDR1 is SQVTM and CDR2 ANQGSEA. Trimming pared 0 bases from V and 7 bases from J, leaving 12 bases between. The CDR3 has 13 residues. CDR3 DNA: TGCAGCGTTGAAGAGTCCATCCGGAGTGGCTACACCTTC. Protein: CSVEESIRSGYTF.

The chain couples TRBV2 to TRBJ2-3; 16 bases align to TRBD2. The V segment lost 5 bases and the J segment 5 bases; nucleotides outside the gene matches: 4. CDR1 and CDR2 from the germline V gene are SNHLY and FYNNEI. The CDR3 is 16 amino acids. The CDR3 here is CASSTGTSGRGDTQYF. CDR3 bases: TGTGCCAGCAGTACCGGGACTAGCGGGAGGGGAGATACGCAGTATTTT.

V gene TRBV7-9 combines with J gene TRBJ2-7; tentatively, D is TRBD2 (6 bases). The germline V and J ends were trimmed by 5 bases and 2 bases, with 13 bases remaining between them. Germline CDR1 is SEHNR and CDR2 is FQNEAQ (reference sequence). CDR3 length equals 14 residues. The CDR3 here is CASSSAGFPYEQYF. In DNA form, the CDR3 reads TGTGCCAGCAGCAGTGCGGGGTTCCCCTACGAGCAGTACTTC.

V and J are TRBV6-6 and TRBJ2-1, with D maybe TRBD2 (6 bases). V was clipped by 6 bases and J by 0 bases, with 6 bases between them. Germline V CDR1 and CDR2: MNHNY, SVGAGI (reference sequence). This CDR3 region has 13 residues. DNA for the CDR3: TGTGCCAGCAGCGGGAGCTCCTACAATGAGCAGTTCTTC. Translation: CASSGSSYNEQFF.

V is TRBV29-1 and J is TRBJ2-2; D unresolved. The CDR3 has 14 residues. CDR1 SQVTM and CDR2 ANQGSEA come from the germline V gene. The V end was cut by 2 bases, the J end by 2 bases, with 9 bases between. The CDR3 is CSVEQGLNTGELFF. Written as DNA, the CDR3 is TGCAGCGTTGAACAAGGGTTAAACACCGGGGAGCTGTTTTTT.

The V and J genes are TRBV7-6 and TRBJ2-5, with TRBD2 as a possible D gene (6 bases). Germline lookup yields CDR1 SGHVS and CDR2 FNYEAQ. The V and J ends lost 5 bases and 4 bases respectively, with 17 bases between them. The CDR3 totals 15 residues. CDR3 DNA sequence: TGTGCCAGCAGCCTTGGGGGGAGTGGGGGAGAGACCCAGTACTTC. Encoded protein: CASSLGGSGGETQYF.

The chain couples TRBV27 to TRBJ2-1, with TRBD2 identical over 8 bases. The CDR3 totals 14 residues. From germline, CDR1 is MNHEY and CDR2 SMNVEV (reference sequence). V trimming: 4 bases; J trimming: 7 bases; junction bases outside the gene matches: 6. Here the CDR3 DNA reads TGTGCCAGCAGTTCCGGACTAGCCCGGAATGAGCAGTTCTTC. Protein product: CASSSGLARNEQFF.

This clone showed up just a few times. The V call is TRBV13, the J call TRBJ1-1; TRBD1 matches at 8 bases. With V trimmed by 1 base and J by 5 bases, 9 bases remained unmatched. The CDR3 has 16 residues. Germline V CDR1 and CDR2: PRHDT, FYEKMQ (reference sequence). In DNA, the CDR3 is TGTGCCAGCAGCTTAGAGGTTCAGGGGGCGGCGACTGAAGCTTTCTTT. The encoded protein is CASSLEVQGAATEAFF.

CDR3 residues: CASSIAGGNQPQHF. In DNA form, the CDR3 reads TGTGCCAGTAGTATTGCGGGGGGCAATCAGCCCCAGCATTTT. The chain joins TRBV19 to TRBJ1-5; D is perhaps TRBD1 (5 bases). CDR3 length: 14 residues. Trimming removed 3 bases at V and 2 bases at J, with 8 bases between. The germline gives CDR1 LNHDA, CDR2 SQIVND (reference sequence).

This clone was seen just once. V usage is TRBV6-5 and J usage is TRBJ1-2; 7 bases line up with TRBD1. Germline values: CDR1 MNHEY, CDR2 SVGAGI. V lost 4 bases and J lost 4; bases outside the gene matches: 3. This CDR3 is built from 13 residues. The CDR3 coding sequence is TGTGCCAGCAGTTCACAGGGGATCTATGGCTACACCTTC. It encodes CASSSQGIYGYTF.

The V gene is TRBV11-3, the J gene TRBJ2-5; 7 bases fit TRBD2. V shed 1 base, J shed 2 bases, and the junction held 13 bases outside the gene matches. Germline-derived CDR1 and CDR2 are SGHNT and YENEEA. CDR3 length: 18 residues. CDR3: CASSLGSVGGAGQETQYF. The CDR3 DNA is TGTGCCAGCAGCTTAGGCTCCGTCGGGGGAGCGGGGCAAGAGACCCAGTACTTC.

The chain uses TRBV5-4 and TRBJ2-3, with TRBD2 matching over 8 bases. This CDR3 spans 17 amino acids. The junction had 9 bases not matched to a gene; V was cut back by 2 bases and J by 1 base. Germline CDR1 reads SGHNT; CDR2 reads YYREEE (reference sequence). Written as DNA, the CDR3 is TGTGCCAGCAGCTTACGATCAGCGGGAGCCGGCACAGATACGCAGTATTTT. It is translated as CASSLRSAGAGTDTQYF.

This clone occurred once. The J gene is TRBJ1-3, the V gene TRBV6-4; D is possibly TRBD1 (5 bases). This CDR3 is 20 amino acids long. Trimming removed 8 bases at V and 3 bases at J, with 32 bases between. Germline V lookup: CDR1 MRHNA, CDR2 SNTAGT. CDR3 sequence (DNA): TGTGCCAGCCGAATAATTGGAGGGGCCAGCAGGGTACAATTTGGAAACACCATATATTTT. Encoded protein: CASRIIGGASRVQFGNTIYF.

A single count supports this clone. The chain carries TRBV19 and TRBJ2-3; 7 bases line up with TRBD1. With 7 bases clipped from V and 1 base from J, the junction kept 8 bases outside the gene matches. CDR3 length equals 15 residues. Germline-derived CDR1 and CDR2 are LNHDA and SQIVND (reference sequence). This CDR3 reads CASTRTGQGTDTQYF. The CDR3 DNA reads TGTGCCAGTACCAGGACCGGACAGGGCACAGATACGCAGTATTTT.

The J gene is TRBJ1-1, the V gene TRBV4-2, with D perhaps matching TRBD1 (5 bases). The CDR3 runs to 15 residues. Germline V gene sequence: CDR1 LGHNA, CDR2 YNFKEQ. Trimming removed 4 bases from V and 1 base from J, with 13 bases in between. DNA of the CDR3: TGTGCCAGCAGCCCAAGGAAAGGGGCGAACACTGAAGCTTTCTTT. This gives the protein CASSPRKGANTEAFF.

This chain joins TRBV21-1 and TRBJ1-6. TRBV21-1 is termed a pseudogene. This CDR3 region has 17 residues. CDR3 coding DNA: TGTGCCAGCAGCTCGGGGGGACCGGGGAGATTGAGTTCACCCCTCCACTTT. Its translation: CASSSGGPGRLSSPLHF.

The gene calls are TRBV10-1 and TRBJ2-3, with a weak D call TRBD1 (5 bases). Trimming removed 3 bases at V and 3 bases at J, with 10 bases between. CDR1 is WNHNN, CDR2 SYGVQD, per germline (reference sequence). The CDR3 spans 14 residues. The CDR3 spells CASSEGVRTDTQYF. CDR3 in DNA: TGCGCCAGCAGTGAAGGGGTCCGGACAGATACGCAGTATTTT.

The gene calls are TRBV30 and TRBJ1-3; TRBD1 aligns across 8 bases. Trimming took 2 bases from V and 8 from J; bases not matched to a gene: 8. The CDR3 consists of 14 residues. CDR1 GTSNPN and CDR2 SVGIG come from the germline V gene (reference sequence). CDR3 amino acids: CAWSPGQGIYTIYF. Written as DNA, the CDR3 is TGTGCCTGGAGTCCCGGACAGGGAATATACACCATATATTTT. Based on the CDR3 plus reference TRBV30 and TRBJ1-3, the full variable domain is SQTIHQWPATLVQPVGSPLSLECTVEGTSNPNLYWYRQAAGRGLQLLFYSVGIGQISSEVPQNLSASRPQDRQFILSSKKLLLSDSGFYLCAWSPGQGIYTIYFGEGSWLTVV.

This chain connects TRBV7-9 to TRBJ2-5; D tentatively fits TRBD1 or TRBD2 (5 bases each). The CDR3 is made up of 16 amino acids. Trimming took off 6 bases at V and 0 bases at J, with 17 bases between the two ends. CDR1 is SEHNR, CDR2 FQNEAQ, per germline (reference sequence). CDR3 loop: CASSGRRDLYQETQYF. CDR3 DNA sequence: TGTGCCAGCAGTGGGAGAAGGGACCTATACCAAGAGACCCAGTACTTC.

This chain joins TRBV6-5 and TRBJ2-5; no clear D gene. The J call is in doubt because the DNA end fits TRBJ2-7 better. The CDR3 loop spans 13 amino acids. Germline CDR1 is MNHEY and CDR2 is SVGAGI. The CDR3 here is CASSYSSVYEQYF. CDR3 bases: TGTGCCAGCAGTTACTCTTCAGTCTACGAGCAGTACTTC.

The J gene is TRBJ2-7, the V gene TRBV6-1; 7 nucleotides align to TRBD1. Germline lookup yields CDR1 MNHNS and CDR2 SASEGT. The ends lost 7 bases at V and 0 bases at J; junction bases unmatched: 6. The CDR3 extends over 14 amino acids. CDR3 nucleotides: TGTGCCAGCACCACTGGGACAGTCTCCTACGAGCAGTACTTC. This codes for CASTTGTVSYEQYF.

V usage is TRBV14 and J usage is TRBJ2-3, with no clear D. V lost 1 base and J lost 2, with 4 bases in between. The V gene's germline CDR1 is SGHDN and CDR2 FVKESK. The CDR3 runs to 13 residues. CDR3 DNA: TGTGCCAGCAGCCAAGTTCACACAGATACGCAGTATTTT. Protein product: CASSQVHTDTQYF.

This chain's CDR3 is CASSLPESYEQYF. CDR3 nucleotide sequence: TGCGCCAGCAGCTTGCCGGAGTCCTACGAGCAGTACTTC. The chain recombines TRBV5-1 with TRBJ2-7; no clear D. CDR1 and CDR2 (germline): SGHRS, YFSETQ. V shed 1 base and J shed 1 base, with 6 bases lying between them. The CDR3 contains 13 residues.

The chain uses TRBV2 and TRBJ2-1; maybe TRBD1 (5 bases). This CDR3 region has 13 residues. Trimming took off 8 bases at V and 3 bases at J, with 11 bases between the two ends. Germline loops: CDR1 SNHLY, CDR2 FYNNEI. This chain's CDR3 is CASLATGYNEQFF. CDR3 DNA sequence: TGTGCCAGCCTTGCCACAGGCTACAATGAGCAGTTCTTC.

This sequence joins TRBV5-1 and TRBJ1-4; weak D call: TRBD1 (6 bases). Trimming removed 4 bases from V and 8 bases from J, with 12 bases in between. The CDR3 spans 13 residues. Germline lookup yields CDR1 SGHRS and CDR2 YFSETQ. DNA for the CDR3: TGCGCCAGCAGCCCGACAGGCGAGGAAAAACTGTTTTTT. It codes for CASSPTGEEKLFF.

The chain is built from TRBV6-1 and TRBJ2-7; perhaps TRBD1 as D (6 bases). V dropped 4 bases and J dropped 3 bases, with 10 bases sitting between them. In germline, CDR1 is MNHNS, CDR2 SASEGT. The length of the CDR3 is 13 residues. The CDR3, as DNA: TGTGCCAGCAGTGTCTTGACAGGCTACGAGCAGTACTTC. As protein: CASSVLTGYEQYF.

The V call is TRBV28, the J call TRBJ1-1; TRBD1 aligns across 12 bases. Germline trimming cut 2 bases from V and 0 bases from J; bases unmatched to any gene: 10. Per germline, CDR1 MDHEN and CDR2 SYDVKM. CDR3 size: 19 residues. The CDR3 coding sequence is TGTGCCAGCAGTTTAAGGCCGGGACAGGGGGCCTTTGTGAACACTGAAGCTTTCTTT. The encoded protein is CASSLRPGQGAFVNTEAFF.

CDR3 coding DNA: TGTGCCAGTAGTTGGACAGGGCAAGAGACCCAGTACTTC. This sequence encodes CASSWTGQETQYF. The V gene is TRBV19, the J gene TRBJ2-5, with 8 bases aligning to TRBD1. The CDR3 totals 13 residues. The germline V gene has CDR1 LNHDA and CDR2 SQIVND (reference sequence). The V and J ends lost 5 bases and 2 bases, in that order; junction bases with no gene match: 1.